This T cell receptor beta chain was sequenced in a study of low-dose radiotherapy and immunotherapy resistance in tumors. On the study more broadly: Cohort 1 was given 0.5 Gy per fraction every 2 weeks, for 6.5 Gy total.

As for time point: before trial treatment. V lost 8 bases and J 5 bases, leaving 16 bases between the germline ends. This CDR3 contains 13 residues. The germline V gene encodes CDR1 SQVTM and CDR2 ANQGSEA. Alpha and beta chains were covered, as first-strand cDNA relied on TRAV- and TRBV-specific primers. It was with a constant-region primer and a V-primer adapter that TCRs were amplified over roughly 19 PCR cycles. The mRNA that was isolated underwent amplification by in vitro transcription. TCRdb reprocessed the reads with MiXCR, giving one entry per CDR3 protein. Of some 85,000 distinct CDR3 sequences in the sample, 15% to 20% are singletons; the top ten hold 5.5% to 6%. This clonotype was counted many times.

This sequence originates from a male donor with prostate cancer. This specimen consisted of PBMCs, obtained before treatment. The chain uses TRBV29-1 and TRBJ2-1, with D possibly being TRBD1 (5 bases). CDR3 residues: CSSQQDIHNEQFF. The DNA of the CDR3 is TGCAGCTCGCAACAGGATATCCACAATGAGCAGTTCTTC.